These 21 T cell receptor beta chains originate from one sample sequenced in a study of blood T cell repertoires in COVID-19. Clones were sequenced by immunoSEQ multiplex PCR, and TCRdb holds only the in-frame ones, with some missing. Of some 260,000 clones listed, roughly 88% were seen once; the top ten hold roughly 0.8%. Sequenced sample: peripheral blood. Receptor source: a woman in her twenties or thirties with acute or convalescent COVID-19.

The chain links TRBV6-1 to TRBJ1-2; D gene uncertain. The CDR3 length is 15 residues. The germline V gene has CDR1 MNHNS and CDR2 SASEGT. V was shortened by 3 bases and J by 6 bases, with 17 bases between the two germline ends. CDR3 residues: CASSDLLGGRDGYTF. DNA of the CDR3: TGTGCCAGCAGTGATCTATTAGGAGGGAGGGATGGCTACACCTTC.

V is TRBV7-9 and J is TRBJ1-4; TRBD1 might be the D (5 bases). The germline V gene encodes CDR1 SEHNR and CDR2 FQNEAQ (reference sequence). The length of the CDR3 is 15 residues. Trimming pared 1 base from V and 7 bases from J, leaving 13 bases between. The CDR3 DNA sequence: TGTGCCAGCAGCTTAGAGCCCCGAAGGGGTGAAAAACTGTTTTTT. It translates to CASSLEPRRGEKLFF.

This chain uses TRBV6-7 with TRBJ1-5; D perhaps matches TRBD1 (6 bases). TRBV6-7 counts as an open reading frame of uncertain function. The CDR3 runs 18 residues. V gave up 2 bases and J gave up 0 bases, with 17 bases separating them. The CDR3 reads CASSYTTPGQHSNQPQHF. CDR3 DNA sequence: TGTGCCAGCAGTTACACGACACCGGGACAACATAGCAATCAGCCCCAGCATTTT.

This rearrangement joins TRBV7-2 to TRBJ2-3; the match to TRBD2 covers 11 bases. CDR1 and CDR2 (germline): SGHTA, FQGNSA. The CDR3 has 16 residues. V lost 1 base, J lost 8 bases, and 8 bases stayed unmatched. For the CDR3, the DNA is TGTGCCAGCAGCTTAGTGGCTAGCGGGAGGACTGTTACGCAGTATTTT. This sequence encodes CASSLVASGRTVTQYF. The whole variable domain, filled in from reference TRBV7-2 and TRBJ2-3, reads GAGVSQSPSNKVTEKGKDVELRCDPISGHTALYWYRQSLGQGLEFLIYFQGNSAPDKSGLPSDRFSAERTGGSVSTLTIQRTQQEDSAVYLCASSLVASGRTVTQYFGPGTRLTVL.

The chain links TRBV5-1 to TRBJ1-1; D is unresolved. The V gene lost 0 bases and the J gene lost 4 bases, with 13 bases spanning the gap. This CDR3 comprises 15 residues. Looked up from germline, CDR1 is SGHRS and CDR2 is YFSETQ. The CDR3 here is CASSLVAGRATEAFF. CDR3 sequence (DNA): TGCGCCAGCAGCTTGGTTGCCGGGCGGGCCACTGAAGCTTTCTTT.

This chain connects TRBV6-1 to TRBJ2-7; D unclear. V was pared by 2 bases and J by 4 bases, with 3 bases between. The CDR3 spans 11 residues. The germline CDR1 and CDR2 sequences are MNHNS and SASEGT. CDR3 in amino acids: CASSESYEQYF. CDR3 coding DNA: TGTGCCAGCAGTGAATCGTACGAGCAGTACTTC.

The chain recombines TRBV29-1 with TRBJ2-7, with TRBD2 as a possible D gene (7 bases). From germline, CDR1 is SQVTM and CDR2 ANQGSEA. V was cut by 5 bases and J by 1 base, with 15 bases left in between. The CDR3 is made up of 14 amino acids. The CDR3 DNA is TGCAGCGTTTTCGGGGGGCCTAGTTCCTACGAGCAGTACTTC. It is translated as CSVFGGPSSYEQYF.

This clone came up once. V gene TRBV10-1 combines with J gene TRBJ2-7; D might be TRBD2 (5 bases). The CDR3 covers 13 residues. V lost 2 bases and J 3 bases, leaving 8 bases between the germline ends. CDR1 is WNHNN and CDR2 is SYGVQD in the germline V gene (reference sequence). In DNA, the CDR3 is TGCGCCAGCAGTGAGACCGGGATCTACGAGCAGTACTTC. It yields the protein CASSETGIYEQYF.

The V and J genes are TRBV18 and TRBJ2-3, with TRBD2 matching 9 bases. Germline V gene sequence: CDR1 KGHSH, CDR2 LQKENI. V trimming: 3 bases; J trimming: 6 bases; junction bases outside the gene matches: 4. This CDR3 is built from 14 residues. The CDR3 DNA follows: TGTGCCAGCTCACCGCTAGCGGGAATGGATACGCAGTATTTT. Its protein product is CASSPLAGMDTQYF.

Here the CDR3 reads CASSQDWYARHGGYNEQFF. CDR3 coding DNA: TGTGCCAGCAGCCAAGATTGGTACGCGAGACACGGGGGGTACAATGAGCAGTTCTTC. The rearrangement uses TRBV14 and TRBJ2-1; 7 nucleotides line up with TRBD2. V gave up 0 bases and J gave up 4 bases; unmatched junction bases: 15. Germline V gene sequence: CDR1 SGHDN, CDR2 FVKESK. The CDR3 consists of 19 residues.

The genes are TRBV7-9 and TRBJ2-5; 7 bases align to TRBD1. V was clipped by 4 bases and J by 4 bases; unmatched bases: 0. This CDR3 has 12 amino acids. Germline V gene data show CDR1 as SEHNR and CDR2 as FQNEAQ (reference sequence). The CDR3 sequence is CASSWDRETQYF. Written as DNA, the CDR3 is TGTGCCAGCAGCTGGGACAGAGAGACCCAGTACTTC.

This chain joins TRBV19 and TRBJ2-3; D may be TRBD2 (6 bases). Germline V lookup: CDR1 LNHDA, CDR2 SQIVND (reference sequence). Trimming removed 1 base from V and 1 base from J, with 12 bases in between. The CDR3 runs 16 residues. CDR3 region: CASSIGGTLRTDTQYF. In nucleotides, the CDR3 is TGTGCCAGTAGTATAGGCGGGACTCTACGCACAGATACGCAGTATTTT.

V gene TRBV27 combines with J gene TRBJ2-1; 9 positions match TRBD2. V shed 2 bases, J shed 5 bases, and the junction held 7 bases outside the gene matches. The CDR3 is 16 residues long. Germline V gene sequence: CDR1 MNHEY, CDR2 SMNVEV (reference sequence). The CDR3 region has the DNA TGTGCCAGCAGTTTAATTGCGGGAGGGAGGAACAATGAGCAGTTCTTC. Translation: CASSLIAGGRNNEQFF.

The rearrangement uses TRBV18 and TRBJ1-3; a possible D gene is TRBD1 (6 bases). CDR3 length: 15 amino acids. Germline V gene sequence: CDR1 KGHSH, CDR2 LQKENI. Trimming took 2 bases from V and 4 from J, leaving 12 bases between them. CDR3 protein: CASSPTGQPGNTIYF. In DNA, the CDR3 is TGTGCCAGCTCACCAACCGGACAGCCAGGAAACACCATATATTTT.

The chain joins TRBV4-3 to TRBJ1-2; TRBD1 might be the D (5 bases). Germline CDR1 is LGHNA and CDR2 is YSLEER. V lost 0 bases and J lost 0, with 11 bases in between. The CDR3 totals 16 residues. The DNA of the CDR3 is TGCGCCAGCAGCCAAGATAGCGGGGCGCCTAACTATGGCTACACCTTC. This translates into CASSQDSGAPNYGYTF.

V and J are TRBV18 and TRBJ2-7; 8 positions match TRBD2. CDR3 length: 14 residues. Per germline, CDR1 KGHSH and CDR2 LQKENI. V was pared by 6 bases and J by 1 base, with 5 bases of the junction left unmatched. CDR3 bases: TGTGCCAGCTCTAACAGCGGGAGTTCCTACGAGCAGTACTTC. It is translated as CASSNSGSSYEQYF.

The V and J genes are TRBV11-1 and TRBJ2-2; possible D gene TRBD2, 5 bases. The germline gives CDR1 SGHAT, CDR2 FQDESV (reference sequence). The V gene lost 5 bases and the J gene lost 3 bases, with 16 bases spanning the gap. The CDR3 sequence is 16 residues long. Here the CDR3 DNA reads TGTGCCAGCAGCCCCCATGTGGGAGTGGACACCGGGGAGCTGTTTTTT. This translates into CASSPHVGVDTGELFF.

The chain employs TRBV7-2 and TRBJ2-1; 7 bases match TRBD2. CDR3 length equals 13 residues. V gave up 2 bases and J gave up 7 bases; unmatched junction bases: 2. Germline V gene lookup returns CDR1 SGHTA and CDR2 FQGNSA. The CDR3 DNA is TGTGCCAGCAGCTTAAGCGGGACTAATGAGCAGTTCTTC. Amino acids: CASSLSGTNEQFF.

This clone came up a few times. V usage is TRBV9 and J usage is TRBJ1-3; D gene uncertain. Germline V gives CDR1 SGDLS, CDR2 YYNGEE. Trimming pared 0 bases from V and 0 bases from J, leaving 10 bases between. The CDR3 contains 16 residues. The CDR3, as DNA: TGTGCCAGCAGCGTAGTCGGGAGGAGCTCTGGAAACACCATATATTTT. Translating gives CASSVVGRSSGNTIYF.

J is TRBJ1-2 and V is TRBV7-8; D may be TRBD1 (5 bases). Per the germline V gene, CDR1 is SGHVS and CDR2 is FQNEAQ. V lost 0 bases, J lost 5 bases, and 13 bases lay in between. The CDR3 is made up of 15 amino acids. In DNA, the CDR3 is TGTGCCAGCAGCTTAGCCAATGAGGGACTATATGGCTACACCTTC. Protein sequence: CASSLANEGLYGYTF.

The V and J genes are TRBV5-4 and TRBJ2-1, with a weak D call TRBD1 (5 bases). Trimming pared 0 bases from V and 13 bases from J, leaving 14 bases between. Germline V lookup: CDR1 SGHNT, CDR2 YYREEE (reference sequence). CDR3 length: 13 residues. The CDR3 region has the DNA TGTGCCAGCAGCTTGGAACCCTCGGACATCCAGTTCTTC. It translates to CASSLEPSDIQFF.